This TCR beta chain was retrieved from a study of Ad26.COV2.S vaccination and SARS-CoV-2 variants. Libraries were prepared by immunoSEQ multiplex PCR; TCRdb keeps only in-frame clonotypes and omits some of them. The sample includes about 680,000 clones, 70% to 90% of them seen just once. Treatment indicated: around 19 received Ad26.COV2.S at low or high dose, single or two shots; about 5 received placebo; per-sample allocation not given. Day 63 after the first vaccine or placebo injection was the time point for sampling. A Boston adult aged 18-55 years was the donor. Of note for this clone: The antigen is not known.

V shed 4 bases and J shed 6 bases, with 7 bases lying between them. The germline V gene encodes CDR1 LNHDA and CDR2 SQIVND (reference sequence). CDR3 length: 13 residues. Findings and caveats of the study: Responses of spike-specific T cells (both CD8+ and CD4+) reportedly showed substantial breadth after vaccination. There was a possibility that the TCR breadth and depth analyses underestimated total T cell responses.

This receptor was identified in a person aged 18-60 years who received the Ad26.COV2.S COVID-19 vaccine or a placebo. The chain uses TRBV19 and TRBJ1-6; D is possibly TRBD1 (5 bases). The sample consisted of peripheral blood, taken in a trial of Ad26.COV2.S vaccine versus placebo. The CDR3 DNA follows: TGTGCCAGTAGTACCGACAGTAATTCACCCCTCCACTTT. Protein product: CASSTDSNSPLHF.